This TCR beta chain emerged from a study of blood T cell repertoires in COVID-19. In the original workflow: Amplification with reference gene primers provided the estimates of nucleated cell counts. The repertoire was sequenced with immunoSEQ multiplex PCR; TCRdb's copy has only in-frame clones and lacks some. V, J and clone size reflect that table, while D and trimming were determined from the DNA. There are around 150,000 clones in the sample; 75% to 85% occur only once, and about 3.9% lies in the top ten. This CDR3 is built from 13 residues. V was cut by 5 bases and J by 6 bases, with 10 bases left in between. The germline V gene encodes CDR1 SEHNR and CDR2 FQNEAQ (reference sequence).

This clonotype was obtained from a man aged 55 to 69 with acute or convalescent COVID-19. Source material: peripheral blood. The chain combines TRBV7-9 with TRBJ2-2; D remains unclear. The CDR3 DNA sequence: TGTGCCAGCAGCCCGCGAGAGGCCGGGGAGCTGTTTTTT. Its protein product is CASSPREAGELFF.